This T cell receptor beta chain was found in a study of T cell repertoires in cytomegalovirus infection. At the level of the study: Public TCR beta signatures marked donors with CMV infection and the matching HLA.

MiXCR, applied by TCRdb to the reads, yields one record per CDR3 protein. The top ten hold roughly 10% of the sample, which has fewer than 550,000 distinct CDR3 sequences, around 11% seen once. This clonotype was seen many times. Antigen specificity is unknown. The germline V gene has CDR1 MNHNS and CDR2 SASEGT. After removal of 7 bases from V and 9 bases from J, the junction contained 19 bases not matched to a gene. CDR3 length equals 17 residues. Study observations and caveats: Ex vivo responses were dominated by HLA-C-restricted CMV-specific TCR beta clonotypes. CMV carriers with the relevant HLA were identified by cumulative public TCR beta family frequency.

The sequence came from a human donor in good health (CMV status not recorded). Some clones in this sample may be carry-over from other donors' samples. Input material: PBMCs. The chain employs TRBV6-1 and TRBJ2-1; 9 bases map to TRBD2. DNA for the CDR3: TGTGCCAGCACCCCCATCGGAGGCGGGGGGGCCAGGGGTGAGCAGTTCTTC. It codes for CASTPIGGGGARGEQFF.